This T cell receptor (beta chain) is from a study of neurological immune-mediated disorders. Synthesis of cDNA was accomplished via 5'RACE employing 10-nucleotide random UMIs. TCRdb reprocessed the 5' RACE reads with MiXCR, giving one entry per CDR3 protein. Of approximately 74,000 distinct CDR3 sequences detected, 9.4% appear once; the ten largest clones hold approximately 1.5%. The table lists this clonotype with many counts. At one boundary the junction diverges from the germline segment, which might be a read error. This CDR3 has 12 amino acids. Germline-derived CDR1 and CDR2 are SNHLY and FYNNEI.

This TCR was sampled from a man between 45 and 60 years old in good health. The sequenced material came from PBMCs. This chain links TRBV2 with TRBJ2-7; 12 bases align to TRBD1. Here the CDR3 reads CASSDPRGQGAF. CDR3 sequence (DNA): TGTGCCAGCAGCGACCCTCGGGGACAGGGGGCCTTC.